The entry below describes one T cell receptor beta chain. The data belong to a study of blood T cell repertoires in COVID-19. On the study more broadly: The study drew acute and convalescent COVID-19 samples from the United States, Italy and Spain. T cells, B-cell-depleted T cells, or PBMCs supplied cDNA or gDNA.

This CDR3 has 13 amino acids. V trimming: 6 bases; J trimming: 7 bases; junction bases outside the gene matches: 3. CDR1 and CDR2 (germline): MNHEY, SMNVEV (reference sequence). In the authors' methods: Amplification with reference gene primers provided the estimates of nucleated cell counts. TCRdb's copy holds only in-frame clones and misses some; the assay was immunoSEQ multiplex PCR. The V and J calls and the clone size are those of that table, but D and trimming were determined from the DNA. The sample includes 110,000 or so clones, approximately 84% of them seen just once. The specimen was peripheral blood. The genes are TRBV27 and TRBJ1-6, with TRBD1 identical over 7 bases. The TCR comes from a woman in her forties with acute or convalescent COVID-19. The CDR3 DNA reads as TGTGCCAGCAGGGGACAGCAGAATTCACCCCTCCACTTT. Translation: CASRGQQNSPLHF.